This T cell receptor beta chain came from a study of cytomegalovirus exposure and HLA in healthy donors. The study's findings and limits: Per a prior analysis, the majority of TCR beta V segments were productive roughly 87% or roughly 30% of the time. Later analysis associated a missense DCLRE1C variant with TCR beta V- and J-gene trimming.

On this clone itself: No antigen is known for it.

Trimming cost V 6 bases and J 3 bases; bases outside gene matches: 4. This CDR3 spans 13 amino acids. CDR1 and CDR2 (germline): SNHLY, FYNNEI. This PCR relied on a set of 60 Vbeta primers and 13 Jbeta primers. Only in-frame clones appear in the TCRdb table, and some are missing; sequencing was by immunoSEQ multiplex PCR. The profile shows 100,000 to 150,000 clones, roughly 82% of them singletons. The sample comprised PBMCs. The TCR was taken from a boy aged 5-17 years in good health and CMV-seronegative. This chain connects TRBV2 to TRBJ2-5; 7 bases align to TRBD1. The CDR3 bases are TGTGCCAGCAGGTCCGGGACAGAAGAGACCCAGTACTTC. Translating gives CASRSGTEETQYF.